This record concerns one T cell receptor beta chain sequence. The antigen remains undetermined. TCRdb's copy holds only in-frame clones and misses some; the assay was immunoSEQ multiplex PCR. The sample holds roughly 110,000 clones, roughly 88% seen once. The CDR3 runs 16 residues. The germline V gene encodes CDR1 SGHDN and CDR2 FVKESK. V was clipped by 4 bases and J by 0 bases; unmatched bases: 5. The data are from a study of T cell responses to AZD1222 COVID-19 vaccine. The study, taken as a whole, reports: A rise in Spike-specific TCR breadth and depth followed two AZD1222 doses. Donors were chiefly white British, with a greater number of females, and clonal diversity was perhaps underestimated. Just a handful of AZD1222 recipients tested seropositive at baseline.

This receptor was identified in an adult who received the AZD1222 COVID-19 vaccine. The gene calls are TRBV14 and TRBJ1-3; 8 bases map to TRBD1. Sequenced here: peripheral blood, sampled 28 days after the second AZD1222 dose. In DNA form, the CDR3 reads TGTGCCAGCAGCCCTCAGGGGGCTAGCTCTGGAAACACCATATATTTT. This translates into CASSPQGASSGNTIYF. The full variable domain, its missing parts supplied by reference TRBV14 and TRBJ1-3, is EAGVTQFPSHSVIEKGQTVTLRCDPISGHDNLYWYRRVMGKEIKFLLHFVKESKQDESGMPNNRFLAERTGGTYSTLKVQPAELEDSGVYFCASSPQGASSGNTIYFGEGSWLTVV.